This T cell receptor beta chain was captured by sequencing in a study of tumor-infiltrating lymphocytes in localized non-small cell lung cancer. Study as a whole: Some samples were collected after neoadjuvant chemotherapy; smokers, never-smokers and several histologies were included. General study results and limits: Technical variation could not be separated from intratumor heterogeneity here. TCR sequencing covered a subset of patients with enough tissue. Tumor T-cell fraction was not associated with recurrence-free survival.

Clones were read by immunoSEQ multiplex PCR, and TCRdb kept only the in-frame ones, dropping some. The sample lists roughly 24,000 clones, 69% seen once, with 14% to 15% in the top ten. Note on this clone: What it recognizes is unknown.

Trimming cost V 4 bases and J 10 bases, with 11 bases left between them. CDR1 and CDR2 from the germline V gene are GTSNPN and SVGIG (reference sequence). The CDR3 has 11 residues. The TCR sequence derives from a human donor with non-small cell lung cancer. The V and J genes are TRBV30 and TRBJ2-1; unclear D gene. Sequenced input: lung tumor tissue. CDR3 protein: CAWIEPGEQFF. DNA of the CDR3: TGTGCCTGGATCGAGCCGGGCGAGCAGTTCTTC.